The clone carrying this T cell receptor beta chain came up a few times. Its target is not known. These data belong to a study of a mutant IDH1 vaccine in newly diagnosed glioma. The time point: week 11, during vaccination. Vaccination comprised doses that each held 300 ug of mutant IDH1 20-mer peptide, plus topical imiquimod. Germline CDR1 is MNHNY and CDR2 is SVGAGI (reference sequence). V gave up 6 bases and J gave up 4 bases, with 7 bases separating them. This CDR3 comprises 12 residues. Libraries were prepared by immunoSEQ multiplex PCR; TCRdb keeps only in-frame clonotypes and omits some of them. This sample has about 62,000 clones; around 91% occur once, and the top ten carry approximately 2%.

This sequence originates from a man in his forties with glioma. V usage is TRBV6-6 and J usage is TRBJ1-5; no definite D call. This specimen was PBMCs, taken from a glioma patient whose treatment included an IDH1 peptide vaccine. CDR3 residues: CASSRPNQPQHF. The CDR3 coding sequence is TGTGCCAGCAGCCGCCCGAATCAGCCCCAGCATTTT.